One and the same sample provided the 11 T cell receptor beta chains below, sequenced in a study of cytomegalovirus exposure and HLA in healthy donors. It was with 60 Vbeta and 13 Jbeta primers that the PCR ran. The data were produced by immunoSEQ multiplex PCR, yet TCRdb's version contains in-frame clones alone and is incomplete. The sample has some 150,000 clones; about 81% are singletons. The sample was PBMCs. The receptors stem from a man between 25 and 39 years old in good health and CMV-seronegative.

CDR3 protein: CASSLPGGAFF. CDR3 in DNA: TGTGCCAGCAGTTTGCCGGGGGGAGCTTTCTTT. The chain recombines TRBV28 with TRBJ1-1; maybe TRBD1 (5 bases). Trimming left V 3 bases short and J 10 bases short, with 9 bases between. CDR1 and CDR2 from the germline V gene are MDHEN and SYDVKM. The CDR3 runs 11 residues. Full variable domain (rest looked up from reference TRBV28 and TRBJ1-1): DVKVTQSSRYLVKRTGEKVFLECVQDMDHENMFWYRQDPGLGLRLIYFSYDVKMKEKGDIPEGYSVSREKKERFSLILESASTNQTSMYLCASSLPGGAFFGQGTRLTVV.

This clone was counted a few times. The rearrangement uses TRBV5-4 and TRBJ1-3, with 7 bases matching TRBD1. Germline trimming cut 4 bases from V and 4 bases from J; bases unmatched to any gene: 5. CDR3 size: 14 residues. Germline V gene sequence: CDR1 SGHNT, CDR2 YYREEE (reference sequence). In nucleotides, the CDR3 is TGTGCCAGCAGCGTAAGGACAGGCGGAAACACCATATATTTT. Amino acids: CASSVRTGGNTIYF.

For this clone: Germline and junction disagree at one end, which may indicate a read error. This chain connects TRBV2 to TRBJ1-4; no reliable D call. This CDR3 spans 11 amino acids. Germline CDR1 is SNHLY and CDR2 is FYNNEI. DNA for the CDR3: TGTGCCAGCAGAACTTATGAAAAACTGTTTTTT. Translating gives CASRTYEKLFF.

The chain links TRBV10-3 to TRBJ1-1; TRBD1 matches at 8 bases. The CDR3 sequence is 15 residues long. CDR1 and CDR2 from the germline V gene are ENHRY and SYGVKD. The trim removed 6 bases at V and 2 bases at J, leaving 8 bases unmatched. The DNA for the CDR3 is TGTGCCATCAGCCGGACAGGGAATAACAACACTGAAGCTTTCTTT. Its translation: CAISRTGNNNTEAFF.

The J gene is TRBJ2-7, the V gene TRBV2, with 9 nucleotides matching TRBD1. This CDR3 is 15 amino acids long. The junction had 6 bases not matched to a gene; V was cut back by 6 bases and J by 0 bases. The germline gives CDR1 SNHLY, CDR2 FYNNEI. CDR3 sequence: CASSGDRAPSYEQYF. The CDR3 bases are TGTGCCAGCAGCGGGGACAGGGCTCCCTCCTACGAGCAGTACTTC.

The chain combines TRBV27 with TRBJ2-7; D may be TRBD1 (5 bases). Germline CDR1 and CDR2: MNHEY and SMNVEV (reference sequence). The V end lost 4 bases, the J end lost 3 bases, and 22 bases lay between the germline ends. The CDR3 is 17 amino acids. The CDR3 is CASSSQVPGNSYYEQYF. The CDR3, as DNA: TGTGCCAGCAGTTCCCAGGTACCAGGGAACAGCTACTACGAGCAGTACTTC.

In DNA, the CDR3 is TGTGCCAGCAGCCCTCGGACTAGCGGGGGGTACTACTCCTACGAGCAGTACTTC. Its translation is CASSPRTSGGYYSYEQYF. The J gene is TRBJ2-7, the V gene TRBV7-2; 14 bases line up with TRBD2. The CDR3 has 18 amino acids. With 5 bases clipped from V and 0 bases from J, the junction kept 9 bases outside the gene matches. Per the germline V gene, CDR1 is SGHTA and CDR2 is FQGNSA.

The chain has TRBV28 and TRBJ2-5; 10 bases are shared with TRBD2. The CDR3 has 15 amino acids. CDR1 is MDHEN, CDR2 SYDVKM, per germline. The junction had 11 bases not matched to a gene; V was cut back by 8 bases and J by 5 bases. In DNA form, the CDR3 reads TGTGCCAGCCTTATAGCGGGAGGCCTATCTGAGACCCAGTACTTC. It translates to CASLIAGGLSETQYF. Drawing the rest from reference TRBV28 and TRBJ2-5, the complete variable domain is DVKVTQSSRYLVKRTGEKVFLECVQDMDHENMFWYRQDPGLGLRLIYFSYDVKMKEKGDIPEGYSVSREKKERFSLILESASTNQTSMYLCASLIAGGLSETQYFGPGTRLLVL.

The chain carries TRBV7-3 and TRBJ2-7; D not resolved. Trimming took off 5 bases at V and 6 bases at J, with 14 bases between the two ends. The germline V gene has CDR1 SGHTA and CDR2 FQGTGA. This CDR3 has 13 residues. The CDR3 DNA reads as TGTGCCAGCAGCCCCCAAAGCCTATCCGAGCAGTACTTC. Protein: CASSPQSLSEQYF.

The chain employs TRBV25-1 and TRBJ2-6; D is uncertain. V shed 0 bases and J shed 2 bases, with 8 bases lying between them. Germline assignment: CDR1 MGHDK and CDR2 SYGVNS. The CDR3 consists of 16 residues. Here the CDR3 reads CASSEYSRPGANVLTF. In nucleotides, the CDR3 is TGTGCCAGCAGTGAATATTCCAGGCCTGGGGCCAACGTCCTGACTTTC. The entire variable domain, with the rest obtained from reference TRBV25-1 and TRBJ2-6, is as follows: EADIYQTPRYLVIGTGKKITLECSQTMGHDKMYWYQQDPGMELHLIHYSYGVNSTEKGDLSSESTVSRIRTEHFPLTLESARPSHTSQYLCASSEYSRPGANVLTFGAGSRLTVL.

This rearrangement joins TRBV2 to TRBJ1-6; 10 bases fit TRBD1. Germline lookup yields CDR1 SNHLY and CDR2 FYNNEI. V was clipped by 7 bases and J by 10 bases; unmatched bases: 7. This CDR3 has 14 amino acids. CDR3 DNA sequence: TGTGCCAGCAAGCGGACAGGGGGTGAGTCACCCCTCCACTTT. It translates to CASKRTGGESPLHF. The variable domain in full, completed from reference TRBV2 and TRBJ1-6, reads EPEVTQTPSHQVTQMGQEVILRCVPISNHLYFYWYRQILGQKVEFLVSFYNNEISEKSEIFDDQFSVERPDGSNFTLKIRSTKLEDSAMYFCASKRTGGESPLHFGNGTRLTVT.